This T cell receptor (beta chain) derives from a study of OX40 agonist ivuxolimab in advanced cancers. For the study at large: At doses from 0.01 to 10 mg/kg, patients were given intravenous ivuxolimab every 2 weeks.

The repertoire was sequenced with immunoSEQ multiplex PCR; TCRdb's copy has only in-frame clones and lacks some. The table includes tens of thousands of clones, roughly four fifths detected once. Blood sampling was done at baseline, cycle 4 day 1, and cycle 7 day 1. Deletions cut 7 bases from V and 2 bases from J, with 18 bases between. The CDR3 is 14 amino acids. Germline V lookup: CDR1 SQVTM, CDR2 ANQGSEA. Sample: CD4+ or CD8+ T cells sorted from blood, taken in a trial of the OX40 agonist ivuxolimab. The rearrangement uses TRBV29-1 and TRBJ2-7; maybe TRBD2 (6 bases). The receptor was derived from an adult with an advanced solid tumor such as melanoma, head and neck, liver or kidney cancer. The CDR3 DNA is TGCAGCGGTGCCTCCACTAGCTATCCCTACGAGCAGTACTTC. This sequence encodes CSGASTSYPYEQYF.